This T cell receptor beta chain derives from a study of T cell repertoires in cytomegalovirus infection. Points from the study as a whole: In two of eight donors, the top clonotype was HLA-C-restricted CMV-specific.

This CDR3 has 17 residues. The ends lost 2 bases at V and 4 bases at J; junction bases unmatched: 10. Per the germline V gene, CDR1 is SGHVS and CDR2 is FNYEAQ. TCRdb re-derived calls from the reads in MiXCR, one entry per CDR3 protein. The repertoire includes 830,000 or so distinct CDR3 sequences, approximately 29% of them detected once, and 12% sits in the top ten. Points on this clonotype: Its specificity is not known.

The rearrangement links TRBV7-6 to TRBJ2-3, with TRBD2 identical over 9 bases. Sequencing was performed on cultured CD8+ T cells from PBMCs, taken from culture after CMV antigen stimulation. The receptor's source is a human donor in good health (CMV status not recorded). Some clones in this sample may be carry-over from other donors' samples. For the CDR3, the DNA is TGTGCCAGCAGCTTATGGGGACTAGCACCGGAGCCAGATACGCAGTATTTT. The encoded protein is CASSLWGLAPEPDTQYF. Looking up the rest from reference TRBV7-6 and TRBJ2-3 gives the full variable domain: GAGVSQSPRYKVTKRGQDVALRCDPISGHVSLYWYRQALGQGPEFLTYFNYEAQQDKSGLPNDRFSAERPEGSISTLTIQRTEQRDSAMYRCASSLWGLAPEPDTQYFGPGTRLTVL.